Shown below are 27 T cell receptor beta chains from a single sample sequenced in a study of blood T cells in healthy people across ages. The authors ran a second PCR of about 7 to 11 cycles using a sample-barcoded 5' primer and a J-beta primer mix. TCRdb analysed the 5' RACE reads with MiXCR anew, one entry per CDR3 protein. The top ten hold around 21% of the sample, which has over 950,000 distinct CDR3 sequences, just over 50% seen once. What was sequenced was blood. The receptor set was obtained from a woman aged 55-70 years in good health.

The chain has TRBV28 and TRBJ2-5; D is perhaps TRBD1 (6 bases). Deletions cut 5 bases from V and 4 bases from J, with 14 bases between. The germline gives CDR1 MDHEN, CDR2 SYDVKM. The CDR3 runs to 14 residues. In nucleotides, the CDR3 is TGTGCCAGCAGTGACGGGACAACCCCAGAGACCCAGTACTTC. Residues: CASSDGTTPETQYF.

This clonotype showed up just a few times. The V and J genes are TRBV4-1 and TRBJ2-2; TRBD1 agrees at 8 bases. The germline CDR1 and CDR2 sequences are MGHRA and YSYEKL. V trimming: 4 bases; J trimming: 1 base; junction bases outside the gene matches: 5. The CDR3 runs to 16 residues. The CDR3 protein is CASSLTGTGNTGELFF. The CDR3 coding sequence is TGCGCCAGCAGCCTCACTGGGACAGGGAACACCGGGGAGCTGTTTTTT.

The chain combines TRBV11-2 with TRBJ2-6; D unresolved. In germline, CDR1 is SGHAT, CDR2 FQNNGV. The V end was cut by 2 bases, the J end by 1 base, with 6 bases between. The CDR3 sequence is 15 residues long. In nucleotides, the CDR3 is TGTGCCAGCAGCTTAATCGAGTCTGGGGCCAACGTCCTGACTTTC. Translation: CASSLIESGANVLTF.

This clonotype occurred many times. This rearrangement joins TRBV29-1 to TRBJ2-6, with 14 bases matching TRBD2. The CDR3 spans 16 residues. Trimming took 6 bases from V and 3 from J; bases not matched to a gene: 4. Per germline, CDR1 SQVTM and CDR2 ANQGSEA. CDR3 nucleotides: TGCAGCGTAGGGACTAGCGGGAGTATTGGGGCCAACGTCCTGACTTTC. Its protein product is CSVGTSGSIGANVLTF.

The sample holds a few counts of this clonotype. V is TRBV5-1 and J is TRBJ2-7; no firm D call. The germline V gene encodes CDR1 SGHRS and CDR2 YFSETQ. CDR3 length equals 14 residues. Trimming removed 2 bases at V and 0 bases at J, with 9 bases between. CDR3 sequence: CASSLTSSSYEQYF. DNA for the CDR3: TGCGCCAGCAGCTTAACGTCCAGCTCCTACGAGCAGTACTTC.

Comments on this clonotype: A much more abundant neighbour one base away suggests this may be a read error. V and J are TRBV27 and TRBJ2-7, with 12 bases identical to TRBD2. The CDR3 length is 18 residues. J gave up 3 bases and V 7 bases, and 16 bases lay outside the gene matches. Germline CDR1 is MNHEY and CDR2 is SMNVEV (reference sequence). The CDR3 spells CASIKGWTSGTKLYEQYF. DNA of the CDR3: TGTGCCAGCATCAAGGGTTGGACTAGCGGGACGAAGCTCTACGAGCAGTACTTC.

Details on this clonotype: Germline and junction disagree at one end, which may indicate a read error. The V and J genes are TRBV15 and TRBJ2-7; 9 bases agree with TRBD1. The CDR3 runs 14 residues. Germline assignment: CDR1 LNHNV and CDR2 YYDKDF (reference sequence). CDR3 DNA sequence: TGTGTCACCAGCACCACGACAGGGGGCTACGAGCAGTACTTC. Translating gives CVTSTTTGGYEQYF.

The chain links TRBV11-1 to TRBJ1-5; perhaps TRBD1 as D (6 bases). Between the trimmed V and J ends, which lost 6 bases and 0 bases, there was a span of 15 bases. Germline values: CDR1 SGHAT, CDR2 FQDESV (reference sequence). The CDR3 is made up of 16 amino acids. CDR3 DNA: TGTGCCAGCAGGTGCCGGGACATTGGTAGCAATCAGCCCCAGCATTTT. Amino acid sequence: CASRCRDIGSNQPQHF.

This chain uses TRBV4-3 with TRBJ2-3, with D uncertain. Trimming cost V 0 bases and J 2 bases, with 15 bases left between them. The CDR3 totals 17 residues. CDR1 is LGHNA, CDR2 YSLEER, per germline. CDR3 nucleotides: TGCGCCAGCAGCCAAGAAGGGATAGTACAACTCACAGATACGCAGTATTTT. It specifies CASSQEGIVQLTDTQYF.

There are a few counts of this clonotype. The J gene is TRBJ2-4, the V gene TRBV7-2; no reliable D call. CDR1 and CDR2 (germline): SGHTA, FQGNSA. Trimming removed 1 base from V and 1 base from J, with 5 bases in between. The CDR3 contains 14 residues. The CDR3, as DNA: TGTGCCAGCAGCTTAGGGTCGGCCAAAAACATTCAGTACTTC. Its translation is CASSLGSAKNIQYF.

This clonotype was detected only a few times. The chain combines TRBV29-1 with TRBJ1-5; D is undetermined. This CDR3 comprises 12 residues. Germline CDR1 is SQVTM and CDR2 is ANQGSEA. Trimming removed 4 bases at V and 3 bases at J, with 7 bases between. CDR3 sequence: CSVGGANQPQHF. The CDR3 region has the DNA TGCAGCGTTGGCGGAGCCAATCAGCCCCAGCATTTT.

This clonotype has only a few counts. The chain recombines TRBV20-1 with TRBJ2-7, with 8 bases fitting TRBD1. Germline lookup yields CDR1 DFQATT and CDR2 SNEGSKA (reference sequence). V lost 5 bases and J lost 5; bases outside the gene matches: 20. The CDR3 sequence is 17 residues long. The CDR3 region is CSAQDRVEVGSVDEQYF. CDR3 DNA sequence: TGCAGTGCTCAGGACAGGGTGGAGGTAGGGAGTGTAGACGAGCAGTACTTC.

The gene calls are TRBV13 and TRBJ2-7, with 10 bases that match TRBD2. This CDR3 is built from 13 residues. In germline, CDR1 is PRHDT, CDR2 FYEKMQ (reference sequence). With 8 bases clipped from V and 6 bases from J, the junction kept 7 bases outside the gene matches. DNA for the CDR3: TGTGCCAGCGCGAGCGGGAGGGCCCCCGAGCAGTACTTC. The encoded protein is CASASGRAPEQYF.

V and J are TRBV20-1 and TRBJ2-1, with D perhaps being TRBD1 or TRBD2 (5 bases each). The J call could be wrong; TRBJ2-7 is a better fit for the DNA end. The CDR3 contains 15 residues. From germline, CDR1 is DFQATT and CDR2 SNEGSKA (reference sequence). CDR3 protein: CSASPGAASYNEQYF. The CDR3 DNA follows: TGCAGTGCTTCCCCCGGGGCCGCCTCCTACAATGAGCAGTACTTC.

The rearrangement links TRBV5-1 to TRBJ2-1, with TRBD1 identical over 11 bases. This CDR3 has 16 residues. Germline-derived CDR1 and CDR2 are SGHRS and YFSETQ. The V segment lost 4 bases and the J segment 9 bases; nucleotides outside the gene matches: 12. The CDR3: CASSIGGTGGFSEQFF. CDR3 nucleotide sequence: TGCGCCAGCAGCATTGGCGGGACAGGGGGTTTCAGTGAGCAGTTCTTC.

This clonotype was seen more than once but under ten times. V and J are TRBV15 and TRBJ2-7, with D hard to call. CDR1 is LNHNV, CDR2 YYDKDF, per germline (reference sequence). The CDR3 contains 14 residues. V dropped 4 bases and J dropped 2 bases, with 12 bases sitting between them. The CDR3 region has the DNA TGTGCCACCAGCATCGGCGATGAAGCCTACGAGCAGTACTTC. Encoded protein: CATSIGDEAYEQYF.

The chain carries TRBV27 and TRBJ2-1, with D possibly being TRBD1 (7 bases). V lost 6 bases and J lost 7, with 19 bases in between. Germline V gene data show CDR1 as MNHEY and CDR2 as SMNVEV (reference sequence). The CDR3 length is 15 residues. The CDR3: CASRITGEVRNEQFF. The CDR3 coding sequence is TGTGCCAGCAGAATCACAGGGGAGGTGAGGAATGAGCAGTTCTTC.

The chain combines TRBV5-5 with TRBJ2-1, with TRBD2 matching over 12 bases. The CDR3 runs 15 residues. V trimming: 3 bases; J trimming: 9 bases; junction bases outside the gene matches: 7. Looked up from germline, CDR1 is SGHKS and CDR2 is YYEKEE (reference sequence). CDR3 sequence reads: CASSSRLAGVTEQFF. The CDR3 DNA sequence: TGTGCCAGCAGCTCCCGACTAGCGGGAGTGACTGAGCAGTTCTTC.

The CDR3 bases are TGTGCCAGCAGCCACCGTTACAGGGAGGGCTACGAGCAGTACTTC. This encodes CASSHRYREGYEQYF. This sequence joins TRBV7-8 and TRBJ2-7; TRBD2 might be the D (7 bases). The germline V gene encodes CDR1 SGHVS and CDR2 FQNEAQ. This CDR3 contains 15 residues. V lost 5 bases and J 3 bases, leaving 17 bases between the germline ends.

This clonotype has just a few counts. This chain joins TRBV9 and TRBJ2-7; 8 bases map to TRBD1. Per the germline V gene, CDR1 is SGDLS and CDR2 is YYNGEE. V trimming: 6 bases; J trimming: 4 bases; junction bases outside the gene matches: 12. The CDR3 is made up of 15 amino acids. Here the CDR3 DNA reads TGTGCCAGCACCCCTGGCGGACAGGGTATTTACGAGCAGTACTTC. This sequence encodes CASTPGGQGIYEQYF.

The V gene is TRBV29-1, the J gene TRBJ1-2; 10 nucleotides line up with TRBD1. CDR3 length: 12 amino acids. The V gene's germline CDR1 is SQVTM and CDR2 ANQGSEA. V lost 4 bases to trimming and J lost 8 bases; unmatched junction nucleotides: 4. The CDR3 DNA reads TGCAGCGTTGCGGGACAGGGGACCGGCTACACCTTC. Translating gives CSVAGQGTGYTF.

The V and J genes are TRBV15 and TRBJ2-5; D not certain. Trimming removed 1 base from V and 2 bases from J, with 5 bases in between. This CDR3 region has 13 residues. The germline V gene has CDR1 LNHNV and CDR2 YYDKDF (reference sequence). CDR3 amino acids: CATSRVVQETQYF. The CDR3 DNA reads TGTGCCACCAGCAGAGTTGTACAAGAGACCCAGTACTTC.

The V call is TRBV4-2, the J call TRBJ2-7, with TRBD2 matching 11 bases. The assigned J gene may be wrong: the sequence end matches TRBJ2-1 better. The CDR3 spans 14 residues. From germline, CDR1 is LGHNA and CDR2 YNFKEQ. The CDR3 is CASSHPLAGGEQFF. The CDR3 DNA follows: TGTGCCAGCAGCCACCCCCTAGCGGGAGGTGAGCAGTTCTTC.

This clonotype has more than one count but fewer than ten. The chain carries TRBV20-1 and TRBJ2-3; TRBD2 is a possible D gene (5 bases). The CDR3 sequence is 13 residues long. In germline, CDR1 is DFQATT, CDR2 SNEGSKA (reference sequence). V lost 3 bases, J lost 1 base, and 8 bases lay in between. The CDR3 bases are TGCAGTGCTAGGGAGGCGGGCACAGATACGCAGTATTTT. Amino acids: CSAREAGTDTQYF.

This clonotype was observed a few times. The V call is TRBV4-2, the J call TRBJ2-5, with 8 positions matching TRBD2. Looked up from germline, CDR1 is LGHNA and CDR2 is YNFKEQ. V shed 0 bases and J 5 bases; nucleotides not matched to a gene: 5. The CDR3 has 15 amino acids. The CDR3 DNA reads as TGTGCCAGCAGCCAAGAAAGGACTAGCAGGGAGACCCAGTACTTC. Its translation is CASSQERTSRETQYF.

This clonotype was seen once. The chain uses TRBV20-1 and TRBJ2-3, with D possibly matching TRBD2 (5 bases). The CDR3 spans 14 residues. The V gene's germline CDR1 is DFQATT and CDR2 SNEGSKA (reference sequence). Trimming shortened V by 3 bases and J by 6 bases, and 16 bases separated the two germline ends. This chain's CDR3 is CSASLVGAVDTQYF. DNA for the CDR3: TGCAGTGCTAGCCTAGTGGGAGCGGTGGATACGCAGTATTTT.

V usage is TRBV20-1 and J usage is TRBJ1-5; TRBD1 is a possible D gene (6 bases). The CDR3 loop spans 16 amino acids. V lost 0 bases to trimming and J lost 3 bases, with 15 bases between them. Germline values: CDR1 DFQATT, CDR2 SNEGSKA (reference sequence). The CDR3 loop reads CSARDPRGGHNQPQHF. The CDR3 nucleotides read TGCAGTGCTAGAGACCCCAGGGGTGGCCACAATCAGCCCCAGCATTTT.